This T cell receptor (beta chain) was recorded in a study of Tregs in tolerant kidney transplant recipients (dated by TCRdb to between 2019 and 2020). Describing the broader study: Before combined kidney and bone marrow transplantation, this study identified donor-specific regulatory T cells using TCRbeta sequencing and then followed those same cells after transplant. TCRbeta repertoire sequencing was used in 3 healthy controls to compare several methods for expanding Tregs specific for an allogeneic donor.

About this clone itself: Its antigen specificity is not known. Base qualities were left out, and no much larger clone turns up one base away.

Unstimulated Tregs (CD4+CD25+CD127-), CD4+ non-Tregs (CD4+CD25-), CD4 and CD8 cells were FACS-sorted from thawed PBMCs. Healthy control blood was obtained either as purchased buffy coats or from healthy volunteers. Healthy control blood was separated into PBMCs by Ficoll density gradient and cryopreserved, and patient PBMCs were collected both before and after transplant. Genomic DNA was extracted from sorted cells with the QIAGEN DNeasy Blood and Tissue Kit for TCRbeta CDR3 sequencing. High-throughput TCRbeta CDR3 sequencing, which included PCR amplification with bias correction and internal controls, was done commercially through immunoSEQ. In the authors' own workflow: Unique productive TCRbeta sequences were defined by CDR3 nucleotide sequence where primers matched, otherwise by CDR3 amino acid sequence with Vbeta and Jbeta genes. Sorting error was corrected by removing sequences shared between sorted populations at a frequency ratio of 2:1 or less, and the remaining shared sequences were assigned to the higher population. Sequences were defined as donor-reactive when expanded at least 5-fold in CFSE-low cells versus unstimulated cells and present at a frequency of at least 0.01% in CFSE-low cells. Jensen-Shannon divergence, calculated on the top 100 TCRbeta sequences ranked by frequency, was used to quantify repertoire divergence. For any sample with multiple sequencing runs, sorting error was corrected in each run separately before the runs were pooled. The source is immuneACCESS, and TCRdb retained only in-frame sequences with V and J called. Part of the clones is not carried over; for the studies checked, unresolved V genes explain less than half of this, and the remainder is unexplained. V, J and clone size derive from that table, while D and trimming were established from the DNA sequence. In this sample the table shows about 240,000 clones, about 80% of which occur a single time. The biggest ten clones account for 0.64% of the sample.

General study outcomes and caveats: The most biologically relevant and donor-specific TCRbeta repertoire appeared to be identified by expanding Tregs with activated donor B cells. The study was constrained by small patient numbers, and validation of the findings is required in larger populations and under other immunosuppression protocols. Although technical replication error seemed to be minimal, the question of biological reproducibility was not addressed directly.

The CDR3 sequence holds 16 residues, the cysteine and phenylalanine included. The entry retains the CDR3 DNA only, 48 bases that are in frame from base 1. Trimming accounts for 3 bases at V and 5 bases at J, while the number of junction bases matched to no gene is 11. CDR1 and CDR2 are drawn from the germline V gene (reference sequence): SGHNT, YYREEE. The rearranged chain carries TRBV5-4 and TRBJ2-5; 9 central nucleotides agree with TRBD1. Sequenced sample: CD4+ T cells from blood. The clonotype comes from a human donor in good health. The nucleotide sequence is given as TGTGCCAGCAGCTGGGGTGGCGGGACAGGGACGGAGACCCAGTACTTC. Its translation reads: CASSWGGGTGTETQYF.